This T cell receptor (beta chain) was recorded in a study of CD8+ T cells in alopecia areata. On the study more broadly: Treated patients took oral tofacitinib at 5 to 10 mg twice daily. Tofacitinib was given for 6 to 18 months, then stopped for 6 months.

Findings and limits, study-wide: Alphabeta T cells residing in normal skin are also sequenced in scalp samples. Lesional tissue from the scalp (especially in alopecia totalis/universalis) showed higher clonality than normal scalp.

Turning to this clone: The target antigen is unknown.

The germline V gene encodes CDR1 SEHNR and CDR2 FQNEAQ (reference sequence). Trimming took 0 bases from V and 4 from J, leaving 9 bases between them. The CDR3 loop spans 14 amino acids. Isolated RNA was reverse transcribed into cDNA used as the sequencing template. Sequenced by immunoSEQ multiplex PCR; TCRdb stores in-frame clones only, minus some. Of roughly 150,000 clones listed, around 47% are singletons. Sequencing was done on a sample of CD4+ T cells sorted from blood. The chain is built from TRBV7-9 and TRBJ1-1, with D unresolved. The sequence derives from a human donor with alopecia areata. The CDR3, as DNA: TGTGCCAGCAGCTTAGCGCCGTCGGGCACTGAAGCTTTCTTT. This gives the protein CASSLAPSGTEAFF.